The entry that follows covers one TCR beta chain sequence. Antigen unknown. Germline-derived CDR1 and CDR2 are MNHNS and SASEGT. V lost 1 base to trimming and J lost 4 bases, with 10 bases between them. The CDR3 length is 15 residues. The sample originates from a study of PD-1 blockade in classical Hodgkin lymphoma. Study-wide findings and caveats: Complete responders entered with baseline diversity on par with newly diagnosed patients, the results showed. CD4+ but not CD8+ TCR diversity rose significantly by C4D1. Healthy donors were reported to have higher baseline TCR diversity than newly diagnosed patients.

Data came from immunoSEQ multiplex PCR; TCRdb stores just in-frame clones and leaves some out. The table lists 20,000 to 25,000 clones, around 77% of them singletons. Every patient had relapsed following autologous stem cell transplantation, and cohorts differed in brentuximab vedotin exposure. Patients reached a best response of complete response, partial response or progressive disease. The sample in question was peripheral blood mononuclear cells (PBMCs), obtained before the second cycle of nivolumab. This chain connects TRBV6-1 to TRBJ2-2; unclear D gene. This TCR came from a human donor with classical Hodgkin lymphoma. CDR3 protein: CASSEGGRITGELFF. The CDR3 nucleotides read TGTGCCAGCAGTGAAGGTGGCAGGATCACCGGGGAGCTGTTTTTT.